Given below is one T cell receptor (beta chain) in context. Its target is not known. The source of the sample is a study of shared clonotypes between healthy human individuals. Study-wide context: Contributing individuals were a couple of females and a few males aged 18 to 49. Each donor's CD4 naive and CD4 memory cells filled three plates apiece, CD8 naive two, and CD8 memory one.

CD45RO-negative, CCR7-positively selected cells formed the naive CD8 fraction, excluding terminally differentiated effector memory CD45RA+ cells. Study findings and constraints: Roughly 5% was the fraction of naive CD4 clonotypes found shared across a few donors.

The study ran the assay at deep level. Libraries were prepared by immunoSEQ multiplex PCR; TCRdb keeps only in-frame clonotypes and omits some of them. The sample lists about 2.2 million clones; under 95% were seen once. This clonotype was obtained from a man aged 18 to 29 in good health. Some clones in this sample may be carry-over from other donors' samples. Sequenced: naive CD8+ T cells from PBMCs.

Here the CDR3 DNA reads TGTGCCAGCAGTTCACCGAGTGGGGGCCCGATGAACACTGAAGCTTTCTTT. It encodes CASSSPSGGPMNTEAFF. V gene TRBV28 combines with J gene TRBJ1-1, with D perhaps TRBD1 (6 bases). Trimming left V 4 bases short and J 0 bases short, with 18 bases between. The CDR3 sequence is 17 residues long. CDR1 is MDHEN and CDR2 is SYDVKM in the germline V gene. The full variable domain, in which reference TRBV28 and TRBJ1-1 provide the parts outside the CDR3, is DVKVTQSSRYLVKRTGEKVFLECVQDMDHENMFWYRQDPGLGLRLIYFSYDVKMKEKGDIPEGYSVSREKKERFSLILESASTNQTSMYLCASSSPSGGPMNTEAFFGQGTRLTVV.